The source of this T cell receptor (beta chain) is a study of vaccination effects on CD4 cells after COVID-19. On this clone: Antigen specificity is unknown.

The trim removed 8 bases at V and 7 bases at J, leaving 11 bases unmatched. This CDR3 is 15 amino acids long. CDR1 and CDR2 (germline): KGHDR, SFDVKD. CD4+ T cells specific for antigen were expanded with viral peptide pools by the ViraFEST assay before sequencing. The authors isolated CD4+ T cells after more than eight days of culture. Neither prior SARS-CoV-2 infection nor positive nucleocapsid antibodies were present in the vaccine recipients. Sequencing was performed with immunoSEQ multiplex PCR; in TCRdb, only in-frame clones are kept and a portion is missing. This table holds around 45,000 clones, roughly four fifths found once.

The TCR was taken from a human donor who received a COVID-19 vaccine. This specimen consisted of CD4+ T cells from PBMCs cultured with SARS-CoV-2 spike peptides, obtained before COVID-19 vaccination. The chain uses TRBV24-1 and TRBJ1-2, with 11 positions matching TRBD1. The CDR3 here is CATNDTKGQGAGYTF. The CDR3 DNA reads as TGTGCCACCAACGATACCAAAGGACAGGGGGCTGGCTACACCTTC.